The rows below give T cell receptor beta chains drawn from one sample of a study of cytomegalovirus exposure and HLA in healthy donors. Some clones are missing from TCRdb's copy, which holds only in-frame ones; the method was immunoSEQ multiplex PCR. The sample lists under 120,000 clones, about 68% occurring once. Sequencing input: PBMCs. These TCRs come from a man aged 25 to 45 in good health and CMV-seropositive. The CDR3 runs from the conserved cysteine through the conserved F or W. The D gene is left open where the match is weak. Clone size is stated in some rows and not others, as once, few, many or a class when expanded.

d_gene: TRBD1
v_gene: TRBV19
abundance: -
j_gene: TRBJ2-7
CDR3nt: TGTGCCAGTAGTATAGAATGGACTGGCAGGGGGTCCTACGAGCAGTACTTC
CDR3aa: CASSIEWTGRGSYEQYF

d_gene: TRBD2
v_gene: TRBV7-2
abundance: -
j_gene: TRBJ2-1
CDR3nt: TGTGCCACAACTAGCGGGGGGACGCTAAACAATGAGCAGTTCTTC
CDR3aa: CATTSGGTLNNEQFF

d_gene: TRBD1
v_gene: TRBV2
abundance: -
j_gene: TRBJ2-5
CDR3nt: TGTGCCAGCAGTTTACAGGGGTCCCAAGAGACCCAGTACTTC
CDR3aa: CASSLQGSQETQYF

d_gene: -
v_gene: TRBV19
abundance: -
j_gene: TRBJ2-7
CDR3nt: TGTGCCAGTAGTCTCGGTCTGGGCAGATTTTACGAGCAGTACTTC
CDR3aa: CASSLGLGRFYEQYF

d_gene: -
v_gene: TRBV6-6
abundance: -
j_gene: TRBJ1-2
CDR3nt: TGTGCCAGCAGTTACTTCGGGGAATCCTATGGCTACACCTTC
CDR3aa: CASSYFGESYGYTF

d_gene: TRBD1
v_gene: TRBV19
abundance: -
j_gene: TRBJ2-2
CDR3nt: TGTGCCAGTAGGACAACAGGGGGGCGCACCGGGGAGCTGTTTTTT
CDR3aa: CASRTTGGRTGELFF

d_gene: -
v_gene: TRBV7-2
abundance: -
j_gene: TRBJ2-3
CDR3nt: TGTGCCAGCAGCCCCGACAGAATCCACCCCCTTCGCACAGATACGCAGTATTTT
CDR3aa: CASSPDRIHPLRTDTQYF

d_gene: -
v_gene: TRBV10-3
abundance: -
j_gene: TRBJ2-3
CDR3nt: TGTGCCATCAGTGAGTCGACGGGGGCAGATACGCAGTATTTT
CDR3aa: CAISESTGADTQYF

d_gene: -
v_gene: TRBV5-1
abundance: few
j_gene: TRBJ2-5
CDR3nt: TGCGCCAGCAGCTTGGTCCTTCAAGAGACCCAGTACTTC
CDR3aa: CASSLVLQETQYF

d_gene: TRBD2
v_gene: TRBV5-1
abundance: -
j_gene: TRBJ2-7
CDR3nt: TGCGCCAGCAGCTTGGGAGGGGGACTAGTGGGCTACGAGCAGTACTTC
CDR3aa: CASSLGGGLVGYEQYF

d_gene: TRBD1
v_gene: TRBV6-5
abundance: -
j_gene: TRBJ2-7
CDR3nt: TGTGCCAGCAGTTCGACAGGGGAAGGAGAGCAGTACTTC
CDR3aa: CASSSTGEGEQYF

d_gene: TRBD2
v_gene: TRBV7-2
abundance: -
j_gene: TRBJ2-5
CDR3nt: TGTGCCAGCAGCTTGGCGGGGGGGGTGACCCAGTACTTC
CDR3aa: CASSLAGGVTQYF

d_gene: -
v_gene: TRBV6-1
abundance: few
j_gene: TRBJ1-1
CDR3nt: TGTGCCAGCATATGGGGAGTCGACACTGAAGCTTTCTTT
CDR3aa: CASIWGVDTEAFF

d_gene: TRBD1
v_gene: TRBV4-1
abundance: -
j_gene: TRBJ1-3
CDR3nt: TGCGCCAGCAGCGAAGGACAGGCCTCTGGAAACACCATATATTTT
CDR3aa: CASSEGQASGNTIYF

d_gene: TRBD1
v_gene: TRBV5-1
abundance: -
j_gene: TRBJ1-2
CDR3nt: TGCGCCAGCAGCTCGGGACAGGGGAACTATGGCTACACCTTC
CDR3aa: CASSSGQGNYGYTF